Sequencing of this T cell receptor (beta chain) was carried out in a study of CD8+ T cells in alopecia areata. It was cDNA, reverse transcribed from extracted RNA, that served as the sequencing template. Produced via immunoSEQ multiplex PCR; TCRdb's table is partial and in-frame only. In the table there are 150,000 to 200,000 clones, around 57% of which are singletons. The clonotype was recovered from a human donor in good health. The sample was CD4+ T cells sorted from blood.

The CDR3 loop reads CASSPRAGGFNEQFF. The CDR3 bases are TGTGCCAGCAGTCCCCGAGCGGGAGGGTTCAATGAGCAGTTCTTC. J is TRBJ2-1 and V is TRBV2; 10 nucleotides agree with TRBD2. V lost 5 bases to trimming and J lost 6 bases; unmatched junction nucleotides: 7. Germline V gene lookup returns CDR1 SNHLY and CDR2 FYNNEI. This CDR3 region has 15 residues. Full variable domain (remainder filled in from reference TRBV2 and TRBJ2-1): EPEVTQTPSHQVTQMGQEVILRCVPISNHLYFYWYRQILGQKVEFLVSFYNNEISEKSEIFDDQFSVERPDGSNFTLKIRSTKLEDSAMYFCASSPRAGGFNEQFFGPGTRLTVL.